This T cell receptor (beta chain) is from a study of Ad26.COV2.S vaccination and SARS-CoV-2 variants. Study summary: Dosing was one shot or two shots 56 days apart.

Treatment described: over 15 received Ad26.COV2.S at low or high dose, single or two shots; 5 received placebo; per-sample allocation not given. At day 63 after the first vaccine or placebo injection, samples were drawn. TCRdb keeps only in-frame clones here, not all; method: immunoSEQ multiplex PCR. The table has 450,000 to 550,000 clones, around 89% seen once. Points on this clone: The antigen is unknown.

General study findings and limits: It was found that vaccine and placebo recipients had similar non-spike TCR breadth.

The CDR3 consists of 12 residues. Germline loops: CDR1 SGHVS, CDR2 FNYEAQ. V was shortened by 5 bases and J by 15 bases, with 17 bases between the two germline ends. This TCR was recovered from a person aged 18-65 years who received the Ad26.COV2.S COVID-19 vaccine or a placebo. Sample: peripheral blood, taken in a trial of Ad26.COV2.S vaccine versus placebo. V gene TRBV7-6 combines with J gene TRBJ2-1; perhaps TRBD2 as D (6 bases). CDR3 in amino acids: CASSAGGPLLFF. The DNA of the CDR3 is TGTGCCAGCAGCGCCGGGGGACCGCTCTTGTTCTTC.